This T cell receptor beta chain was recovered during a study of control samples from healthy donors and cancer patients. Trimming took 5 bases from V and 4 from J; bases not matched to a gene: 5. The CDR3 covers 14 residues. The V gene's germline CDR1 is SGHTA and CDR2 FQGTGA. Only in-frame clones appear in the TCRdb table, and some are missing; sequencing was by immunoSEQ multiplex PCR. Here the sample table reports around 190,000 clones. V is TRBV7-3 and J is TRBJ2-3; 8 bases match TRBD1. The sequence was collected from a woman in her 30s in good health. Sequenced material: blood. Here the CDR3 DNA reads TGTGCCAGCAGCCGACAGGGGACCGCAGATACGCAGTATTTT. Translation: CASSRQGTADTQYF. The variable domain in full, with the rest retrieved from reference TRBV7-3 and TRBJ2-3, is GAGVSQTPSNKVTEKGKYVELRCDPISGHTALYWYRQSLGQGPEFLIYFQGTGAADDSGLPNDRFFAVRPEGSVSTLKIQRTERGDSAVYLCASSRQGTADTQYFGPGTRLTVL.